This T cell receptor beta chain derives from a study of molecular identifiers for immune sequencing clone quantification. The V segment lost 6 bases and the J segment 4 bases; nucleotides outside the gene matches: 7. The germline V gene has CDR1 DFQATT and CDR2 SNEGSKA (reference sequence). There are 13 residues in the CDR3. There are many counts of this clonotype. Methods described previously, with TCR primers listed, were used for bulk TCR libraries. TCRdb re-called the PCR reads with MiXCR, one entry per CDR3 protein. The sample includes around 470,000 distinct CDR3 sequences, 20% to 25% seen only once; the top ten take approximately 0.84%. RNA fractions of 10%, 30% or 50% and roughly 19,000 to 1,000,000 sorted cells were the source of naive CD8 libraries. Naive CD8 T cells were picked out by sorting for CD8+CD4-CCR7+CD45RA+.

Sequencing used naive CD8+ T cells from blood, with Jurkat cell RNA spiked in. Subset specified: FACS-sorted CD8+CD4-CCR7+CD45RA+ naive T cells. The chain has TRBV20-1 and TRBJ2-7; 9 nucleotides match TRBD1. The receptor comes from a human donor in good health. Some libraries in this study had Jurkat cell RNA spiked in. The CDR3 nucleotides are TGCAGTGCCCGGACAGGGGCGGGTTACGAGCAGTACTTC. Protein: CSARTGAGYEQYF.